This T cell receptor beta chain derives from a study of blood T cell repertoires in COVID-19 (dated by TCRdb to 2018 to 2020). With regard to the full study: Samples from collaborators originated in the United States, Italy and Spain and spanned both the acute and convalescent phases of COVID-19. The material from the prospective study consisted of cDNA or gDNA derived from T cells, B-cell-depleted T cells, or PBMCs. Deeply sampled blood TCRbeta repertoires from subjects exposed to, actively infected with, or recovered from COVID-19 were included in the dataset. The repertoires were released in a freely available public database intended as a resource for research on the immune response to SARS-CoV-2. The samples were drawn from two sources: the first 160 participants of the ongoing ImmuneRACE study, and 950 to 1,500 subjects contributed by 6 global collaborators. Sample metadata almost always included a de-identified subject ID, COVID-19 status, age in years and sex. Where available, HLA class I and class II types were obtained from metadata supplied by the sample provider rather than from assay-based typing.

General conclusions and limits of the study: The quantity of clinical and demographic metadata differed by source and by participant and was supplied without curation.

The CDR3 sequence holds 12 residues, the cysteine and phenylalanine included. Just the 36-base CDR3 DNA is kept, in frame starting at base 1. A distance of 10 bases separates the germline ends of V and J, which lose 6 bases and 4 bases respectively. As for this clone: Its antigen is currently not known. No base quality information exists; no much larger clone differs at one position.

TCRbeta CDR3 regions were amplified from genomic DNA by means of the immunoSEQ Assay, a bias-controlled multiplex PCR. Per the authors' processing: The number of nucleated cells in each sample was estimated by amplification of reference gene primers within the assay. Sequence reads were collapsed and filtered to measure the absolute abundance of every unique TCRbeta CDR3 rearrangement. For each sample, productive Simpson clonality was calculated as the square root of Simpson's diversity index over productive rearrangements. Imported from immuneACCESS, the table was reduced by TCRdb to in-frame sequences with V and J called. These copies leave out some clones; in studies compared against another copy, an unresolved V gene accounts for under half, and the cause of the remainder is not known. The V and J calls and clone size were taken over from that table, and D and trimming were inferred from the DNA. The sample data list tens of thousands of clones, and roughly 76% of these were observed just once. The ten top clones hold roughly 15% of the sample.

Collaborating institutions collected whole blood in K2EDTA tubes following their own protocols. For TCRbeta analysis, collaborator samples were shipped as frozen whole blood, as isolated PBMCs, or as DNA extracted from either sample type. This sequence originates from a man between 70 and 80 years old with active or convalescent COVID-19. The material sequenced was peripheral blood. Recombination joined TRBV12-3 or TRBV12-4 with TRBJ2-7, with TRBD1 tentatively as D gene (6 bases match). The DNA reads TGTGCCAGCAGGGGACATTCGTACGAGCAGTACTTC. The encoded protein is CASRGHSYEQYF.